This TCR beta chain was profiled in a study of immune heterogeneity within non-small cell lung tumors. Template came from bulk tumor genomic DNA, at 600 ng per sample. Multiple widely separated biopsies were taken from each primary tumor at surgery. Curative operations were performed on patients who had untreated, newly diagnosed non-small cell lung cancer. In a multiplex PCR, 32 V and 13 J primers amplified TCR beta CDR3. One entry per CDR3 protein results from TCRdb running MiXCR on the multiplex PCR reads. The sample includes 3,000 or so distinct CDR3 sequences, around 41% of them seen just once. The V gene lost 7 bases and the J gene lost 7 bases, with 13 bases spanning the gap. CDR1 is DFQATT and CDR2 is SNEGSKA in the germline V gene (reference sequence). The CDR3 has 12 residues. By share of the sample, this clonotype is medium-sized.

J is TRBJ1-4 and V is TRBV20-1; possibly TRBD1 for D (5 bases). Sequenced: lung tumor tissue. The receptor's source is a woman aged 45-65 years with non-small cell lung cancer. CDR3 DNA: TGCAGTGTTGCAGGGTCCGGTGAAAAACTGTTTTTT. Translating it yields CSVAGSGEKLFF.